This T cell receptor beta chain was retrieved from a study of blood T cells in healthy people across ages. Study-wide points: Higher naive T cell percentage went strongly together with higher TCR beta diversity. Roughly linear declines in TCR beta diversity per million T cells occurred with age. A conclusive naive versus antigen-experienced comparison was prevented by the unsorted PBMCs.

Alongside a J-beta primer mix, a sample-barcoded 5' primer served in a second PCR lasting about 7 to 11 cycles. From the 5' RACE reads, TCRdb called clonotypes with MiXCR, one entry per CDR3 protein. The data contain around 1,700,000 distinct CDR3 sequences, about 28% of them singletons. The CDR3 sequence is 15 residues long. CDR1 SGHTA and CDR2 FQGNSA come from the germline V gene. The V gene lost 3 bases and the J gene lost 2 bases, with 13 bases spanning the gap. On this clonotype itself: Its antigen remains unidentified.

The chain employs TRBV7-2 and TRBJ2-5; D remains ambiguous. The specimen sequenced was blood. This TCR was sampled from a woman aged 25 to 45 in good health. The CDR3 DNA follows: TGTGCCAGCAGCTTTCTGGGCAGAACTCAAGAGACCCAGTACTTC. Translated, it gives CASSFLGRTQETQYF.